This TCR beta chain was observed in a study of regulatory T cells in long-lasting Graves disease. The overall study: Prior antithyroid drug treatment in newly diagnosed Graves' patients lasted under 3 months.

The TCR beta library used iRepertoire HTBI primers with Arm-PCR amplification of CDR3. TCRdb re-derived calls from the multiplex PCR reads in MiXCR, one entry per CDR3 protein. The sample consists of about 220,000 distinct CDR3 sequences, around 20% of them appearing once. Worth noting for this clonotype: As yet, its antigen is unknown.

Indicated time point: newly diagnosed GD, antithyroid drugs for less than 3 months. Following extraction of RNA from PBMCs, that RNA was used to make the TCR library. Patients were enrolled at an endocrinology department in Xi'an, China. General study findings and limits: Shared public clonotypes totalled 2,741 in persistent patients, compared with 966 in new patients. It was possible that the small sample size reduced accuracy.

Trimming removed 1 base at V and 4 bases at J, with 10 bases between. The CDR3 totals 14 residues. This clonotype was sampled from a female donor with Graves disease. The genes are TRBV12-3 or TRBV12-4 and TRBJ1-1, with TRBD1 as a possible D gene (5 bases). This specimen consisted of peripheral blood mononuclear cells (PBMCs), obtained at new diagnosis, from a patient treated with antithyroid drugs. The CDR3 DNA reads TGTGCCAGCAGTTTAGGCAGGGAGGCCACTGAAGCTTTCTTT. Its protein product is CASSLGREATEAFF.